This T cell receptor (beta chain) stems from a study of Graves' ophthalmopathy and Graves' hyperthyroidism. This clonotype came up many times. This CDR3 spans 16 amino acids. Germline trimming cut 2 bases from V and 5 bases from J; bases unmatched to any gene: 9. CDR1 is MNHEY and CDR2 is SVGAGI in the germline V gene. For repertoire sequencing, the TCR beta CDR3 regions were amplified from RNA transcripts. An opening RT-PCR round employed HTBI primers and preceded a second-round multiplex PCR. In TCRdb, the multiplex PCR reads were re-called with MiXCR into one record per CDR3 protein. The sample records hundreds of thousands of distinct CDR3 sequences, about a fifth being singletons. Patients with other autoimmune diseases, uncontrolled infections, pregnancy or lactation were excluded.

The genes are TRBV6-5 and TRBJ2-5, with 9 bases matching TRBD2. The sequence derives from a woman younger than 30 with stable Graves' hyperthyroidism. Some clones in this sample may be carry-over from other donors' samples. Sequenced material: peripheral blood. The CDR3 spells CASSYGGGGAGETQYF. The DNA of the CDR3 is TGTGCCAGCAGTTACGGAGGCGGGGGGGCGGGGGAGACCCAGTACTTC.